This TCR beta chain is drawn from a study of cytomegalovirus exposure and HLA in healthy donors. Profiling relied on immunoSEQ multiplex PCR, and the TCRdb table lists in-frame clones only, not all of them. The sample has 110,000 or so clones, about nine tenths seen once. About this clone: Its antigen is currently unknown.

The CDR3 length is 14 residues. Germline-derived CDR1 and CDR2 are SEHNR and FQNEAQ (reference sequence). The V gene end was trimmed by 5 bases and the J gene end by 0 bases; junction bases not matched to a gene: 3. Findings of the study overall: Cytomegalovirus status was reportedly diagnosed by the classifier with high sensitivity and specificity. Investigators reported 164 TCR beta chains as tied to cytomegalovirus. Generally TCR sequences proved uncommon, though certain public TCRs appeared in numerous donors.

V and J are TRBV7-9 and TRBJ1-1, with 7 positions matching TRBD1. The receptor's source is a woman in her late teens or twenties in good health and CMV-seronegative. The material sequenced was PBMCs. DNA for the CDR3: TGTGCCAGCAGCCACACAGGGGTGAACACTGAAGCTTTCTTT. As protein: CASSHTGVNTEAFF.